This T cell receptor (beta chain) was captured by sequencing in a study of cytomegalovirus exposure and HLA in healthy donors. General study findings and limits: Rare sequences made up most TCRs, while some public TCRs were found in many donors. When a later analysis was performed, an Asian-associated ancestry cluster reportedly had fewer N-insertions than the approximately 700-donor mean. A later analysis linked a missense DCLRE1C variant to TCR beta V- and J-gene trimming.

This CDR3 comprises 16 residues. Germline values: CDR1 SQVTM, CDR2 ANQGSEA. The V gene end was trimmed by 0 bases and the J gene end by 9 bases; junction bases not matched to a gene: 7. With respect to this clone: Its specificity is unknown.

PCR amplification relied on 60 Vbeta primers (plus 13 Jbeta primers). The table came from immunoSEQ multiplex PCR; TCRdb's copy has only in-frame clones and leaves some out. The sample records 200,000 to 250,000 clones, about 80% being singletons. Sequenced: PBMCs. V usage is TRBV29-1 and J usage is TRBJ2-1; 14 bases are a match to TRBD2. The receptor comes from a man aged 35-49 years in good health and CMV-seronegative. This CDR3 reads CSVEDPRLAGGIEQFF. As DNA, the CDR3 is TGCAGCGTTGAAGACCCCCGACTAGCGGGAGGGATTGAGCAGTTCTTC.